The 5 T cell receptor beta chains reported below all come from one sample, sequenced in a study of immune characterization of retroperitoneal liposarcoma. One entry per CDR3 protein results from TCRdb running MiXCR on the PCR reads. The profile shows some 7,700 distinct CDR3 sequences, almost 30% of them singletons. The specimen sequenced was blood. The receptors stem from a male donor with retroperitoneal liposarcoma.

This clonotype was seen only a few times. The chain carries TRBV11-3 and TRBJ2-1; D possibly matches TRBD1 or TRBD2 (5 bases each). The germline V and J ends were trimmed by 3 bases and 5 bases, with 11 bases remaining between them. The germline V gene has CDR1 SGHNT and CDR2 YENEEA. The CDR3 is 14 amino acids. CDR3: CASSFSGTDNEQFF. The CDR3 nucleotides read TGTGCCAGCAGCTTTTCCGGGACGGACAATGAGCAGTTCTTC. The full variable domain, completed using reference TRBV11-3 and TRBJ2-1, is EAGVVQSPRYKIIEKKQPVAFWCNPISGHNTLYWYLQNLGQGPELLIRYENEEAVDDSQLPKDRFSAERLKGVDSTLKIQPAELGDSAVYLCASSFSGTDNEQFFGPGTRLTVL.

This clonotype was seen more than once but under ten times. This chain uses TRBV6-1 with TRBJ2-1; maybe TRBD2 (6 bases). Trimming removed 6 bases from V and 1 base from J, with 16 bases in between. The V gene's germline CDR1 is MNHNS and CDR2 SASEGT. The CDR3 covers 16 residues. The CDR3 DNA reads TGTGCCAGCAGCTCCATTATCGGGGGATCCTACAATGAGCAGTTCTTC. Protein product: CASSSIIGGSYNEQFF.

The chain recombines TRBV12-3 or TRBV12-4 with TRBJ2-2, with D maybe TRBD1 (5 bases). The CDR3 runs 12 residues. V lost 6 bases, J lost 7 bases, and 9 bases lay in between. CDR3 nucleotide sequence: TGTGCCAGCAGCCTCAGGGTCGGGGAGCTGTTTTTT. Its translation is CASSLRVGELFF.

This clonotype was observed once. The CDR3 DNA follows: TGTGCCAGCAGCTTAATAGGGGGGGAGAACTACAATGAGCAGTTCTTC. This encodes CASSLIGGENYNEQFF. V gene TRBV7-4 combines with J gene TRBJ2-1; maybe TRBD2 (7 bases). This CDR3 is 16 amino acids long. V gave up 2 bases and J gave up 3 bases, with 14 bases separating them. Germline-derived CDR1 and CDR2 are SGHVT and SQSDAQ.

This clonotype was seen a few times. The chain uses TRBV3-1 and TRBJ2-4; D is tentatively TRBD1 or TRBD2 (5 bases each). The germline V gene encodes CDR1 LGHDT and CDR2 YNNKEL (reference sequence). The CDR3 runs to 15 residues. V was cut by 1 base and J by 3 bases, with 10 bases left in between. CDR3 in amino acids: CASSQGWGSKNIQYF. DNA for the CDR3: TGTGCCAGCAGCCAAGGGTGGGGGAGCAAAAACATTCAGTACTTC.